The clone carrying this TCR beta chain was detected only once. Original handling: Counts of nucleated cells, estimated from reference gene primer amplification, were obtained. The assay was immunoSEQ multiplex PCR, and TCRdb's table has in-frame clones only and misses some. V and J calls plus clone size are reproduced from that table; the DNA served to infer D and trimming. The table lists about 160,000 clones, about 90% of them singletons, with approximately 5% in the top ten. This specimen belongs to a study of blood T cell repertoires in COVID-19. Study at large: Some COVID-19 samples were acute and others convalescent; all came from the United States, Italy and Spain. T cells, B-cell-depleted T cells, or PBMCs supplied cDNA or gDNA.

The source of this sequence is a young man with COVID-19, enrolled during active disease. The sample comprised peripheral blood.

In DNA, the CDR3 is TGCGCCAGCAGCCAAGATGGGACAGACTATCAGCCCCAGCATTTT. It is translated as CASSQDGTDYQPQHF. The rearrangement links TRBV4-3 to TRBJ1-5, with 7 bases fitting TRBD1. Germline values: CDR1 LGHNA, CDR2 YSLEER. With V trimmed by 0 bases and J by 5 bases, 4 bases remained unmatched. The CDR3 extends over 15 amino acids.